These 12 T cell receptor beta chains came from one sample sequenced in a study of control samples from healthy donors and cancer patients. TCRdb's copy holds only in-frame clones and misses some; the assay was immunoSEQ multiplex PCR. The sample lists 52,000 or so clones; 94% were seen once. The specimen sequenced was blood. All receptors derive from a man aged 25 to 40 in good health.

The rearrangement uses TRBV9 and TRBJ1-4; TRBD1 matches at 7 bases. V lost 4 bases, J lost 7 bases, and 7 bases stayed unmatched. The CDR3 has 14 residues. The V gene's germline CDR1 is SGDLS and CDR2 YYNGEE. The CDR3 reads CASSMGQTGEKLFF. The CDR3 region has the DNA TGTGCCAGCAGCATGGGACAGACTGGTGAAAAACTGTTTTTT. The variable domain in full, with the rest retrieved from reference TRBV9 and TRBJ1-4, is DSGVTQTPKHLITATGQRVTLRCSPRSGDLSVYWYQQSLDQGLQFLIQYYNGEERAKGNILERFSAQQFPDLHSELNLSSLELGDSALYFCASSMGQTGEKLFFGSGTQLSVL.

This clone was counted once. V usage is TRBV6-2 or TRBV6-3 and J usage is TRBJ1-6, with D perhaps TRBD1 (6 bases). V lost 5 bases to trimming and J lost 10 bases, with 15 bases between them. CDR1 MNHEY and CDR2 SVGEGT come from the germline V gene. The CDR3 runs 14 residues. The CDR3 bases are TGTGCCAGCAGTAGTTCCGGGACAATCTCACCCCTCCACTTT. This encodes CASSSSGTISPLHF.

The chain employs TRBV2 and TRBJ2-7; D tentatively reads TRBD1 or TRBD2 (5 bases each). Trimming left V 2 bases short and J 6 bases short, with 17 bases between. CDR1 SNHLY and CDR2 FYNNEI come from the germline V gene. The CDR3 totals 15 residues. This CDR3 reads CASSERGPGAAEQYF. The CDR3 nucleotides read TGTGCCAGCAGTGAAAGGGGACCCGGGGCGGCCGAGCAGTACTTC.

This chain connects TRBV30 to TRBJ1-4, with TRBD1 matching over 8 bases. V was clipped by 5 bases and J by 8 bases; unmatched bases: 10. Germline loops: CDR1 GTSNPN, CDR2 SVGIG (reference sequence). The CDR3 spans 14 residues. The CDR3 here is CAWLRQGNKEKLFF. CDR3 DNA sequence: TGTGCCTGGCTCCGACAGGGGAATAAGGAAAAACTGTTTTTT.

The gene calls are TRBV11-2 and TRBJ1-5; the D gene is possibly TRBD1 (5 bases). Trimming left V 4 bases short and J 0 bases short, with 10 bases between. CDR3 size: 15 residues. Germline V gene lookup returns CDR1 SGHAT and CDR2 FQNNGV. CDR3 residues: CASSSTADSNQPQHF. CDR3 bases: TGTGCCAGCAGCTCGACAGCTGATAGCAATCAGCCCCAGCATTTT.

The chain uses TRBV4-2 and TRBJ1-2, with no clear D. This CDR3 comprises 13 residues. Trimming left V 0 bases short and J 8 bases short, with 10 bases between. Germline lookup yields CDR1 LGHNA and CDR2 YNFKEQ. CDR3 residues: CASSQDSRSGYTF. The CDR3 DNA reads TGTGCCAGCAGCCAAGACTCACGGTCGGGCTACACCTTC.

The gene calls are TRBV6-5 and TRBJ1-5; no definite D call. The CDR3 is made up of 14 amino acids. V lost 0 bases and J lost 5, with 8 bases in between. Looked up from germline, CDR1 is MNHEY and CDR2 is SVGAGI. In nucleotides, the CDR3 is TGTGCCAGCAGTTACTCGGAAGGTTATCAGCCCCAGCATTTT. Protein sequence: CASSYSEGYQPQHF.

The gene calls are TRBV30 and TRBJ1-3, with D possibly matching TRBD1 (5 bases). V dropped 5 bases and J dropped 1 base, with 9 bases sitting between them. Germline-derived CDR1 and CDR2 are GTSNPN and SVGIG (reference sequence). This CDR3 comprises 13 residues. The chain's CDR3 is CAWGQGSGNTIYF. The CDR3 DNA reads TGTGCCTGGGGGCAGGGATCTGGAAACACCATATATTTT.

The chain couples TRBV27 to TRBJ2-7; perhaps TRBD1 as D (6 bases). Germline CDR1 and CDR2: MNHEY and SMNVEV (reference sequence). Trimming removed 8 bases at V and 3 bases at J, with 20 bases between. The CDR3 covers 15 residues. CDR3 region: CASRDEGWGLYEQYF. CDR3 DNA sequence: TGTGCCAGCCGGGACGAAGGCTGGGGGCTCTACGAGCAGTACTTC.

The rearrangement links TRBV2 to TRBJ1-1, with 7 positions matching TRBD1. Trimming cost V 5 bases and J 0 bases; bases outside gene matches: 9. CDR3 length: 16 residues. The V gene's germline CDR1 is SNHLY and CDR2 FYNNEI. The CDR3 DNA reads TGTGCCAGCAGTAGTACAGGGGTTGGTATGAACACTGAAGCTTTCTTT. Its protein is CASSSTGVGMNTEAFF.

Only one count was recorded for this clone. DNA of the CDR3: TGTGCCACCAGTGATTTAAGCGAAGGGCTAGAGACCCAGTACTTC. It yields the protein CATSDLSEGLETQYF. This chain uses TRBV24-1 with TRBJ2-5; D call uncertain. Trimming cost V 1 base and J 4 bases, with 12 bases left between them. This CDR3 comprises 15 residues. Germline V gives CDR1 KGHDR, CDR2 SFDVKD.

The chain couples TRBV6-5 to TRBJ2-7; 10 bases match TRBD1. The length of the CDR3 is 15 residues. Germline V lookup: CDR1 MNHEY, CDR2 SVGAGI. V shed 4 bases, J shed 3 bases, and the junction held 6 bases outside the gene matches. The DNA of the CDR3 is TGTGCCAGCAGTTCGACAGGGGGCGTGTTCTACGAGCAGTACTTC. The encoded protein is CASSSTGGVFYEQYF.